This T cell receptor beta chain was captured in a study of T-cell reconstitution after alpha-beta-depleted transplantation in children. As for this clonotype: The target antigen is unknown. At one end the junction does not follow the germline gene, possibly because of a read error.

Regarding the study as a whole: Reportedly, roughly two months post-transplant, alpha-beta T cells arose from several hundred expanded graft clones. A year had passed since transplant, and T-cell counts and diversity by then came mostly from newly produced T cells.

Unique molecular identifiers tagged the TCRbeta library. TCRdb independently ran MiXCR on the PCR reads; one entry per CDR3 protein. The repertoire holds 450,000 to 600,000 distinct CDR3 sequences, around 13% seen once, with about 2.2% in the top ten. In germline, CDR1 is SSHAT, CDR2 FNYEAQ (reference sequence). The CDR3 totals 19 residues. The material was PBMCs, mostly from graft donor cells, obtained 360 days after TCRalphabeta/CD19-depleted stem cell transplant. The clonotype originates from a male patient between 5 and 17 years old who had a stem cell transplant for acute myeloid leukemia, so the T cells may come from the graft donor. V gene TRBV7-7 combines with J gene TRBJ2-3, with 11 bases that match TRBD2. The CDR3: CASSRSPPLAGGPTDTQYF. The CDR3 DNA sequence: TGTGCTAGCAGCCGGAGCCCCCCCTTAGCGGGAGGGCCCACAGATACGCAGTATTTT.